Below, 24 T cell receptor beta chains from the same sample are listed, as sequenced in a study of PD-1 blockade in classical Hodgkin lymphoma. Sequencing was performed with immunoSEQ multiplex PCR; in TCRdb, only in-frame clones are kept and a portion is missing. The repertoire consists of 50,000 to 75,000 clones, with approximately 90% occurring once and the leading ten covering under 6%. Brentuximab vedotin exposure varied among the patients, all of whom had relapsed after autologous stem cell transplantation. This specimen was peripheral blood mononuclear cells (PBMCs), taken before the second cycle of nivolumab. Receptor source: a human donor with classical Hodgkin lymphoma.

The chain is built from TRBV10-2 and TRBJ2-3; D is possibly TRBD2 (6 bases). The CDR3 length is 18 residues. The V and J ends lost 6 bases and 6 bases respectively, with 28 bases between them. CDR1 WSHSY and CDR2 SAAADI come from the germline V gene. CDR3 DNA: TGCGCCAGCAGCCTAACCCGGGACTCCGCGAACCCCCCCGATACGCAGTATTTT. This sequence encodes CASSLTRDSANPPDTQYF.

This chain connects TRBV11-2 to TRBJ2-2, with D maybe TRBD1 (6 bases). Germline V gene sequence: CDR1 SGHAT, CDR2 FQNNGV. The CDR3 is 14 residues long. V shed 5 bases and J shed 8 bases, with 15 bases lying between them. In DNA form, the CDR3 reads TGTGCCAGCAGCCACACCCAGGGGAAAGGGGAGCTGTTTTTT. Amino acid sequence: CASSHTQGKGELFF. Together with reference TRBV11-2 and TRBJ2-2, the CDR3 gives the full variable domain: EAGVAQSPRYKIIEKRQSVAFWCNPISGHATLYWYQQILGQGPKLLIQFQNNGVVDDSQLPKDRFSAERLKGVDSTLKIQPAKLEDSAVYLCASSHTQGKGELFFGEGSRLTVL.

V usage is TRBV5-1 and J usage is TRBJ1-5; D unclear. Between the trimmed V and J ends, which lost 4 bases and 1 base, there was a span of 6 bases. CDR3 size: 13 residues. Germline CDR1 reads SGHRS; CDR2 reads YFSETQ. CDR3 loop: CASSPQSNQPQHF. CDR3 coding DNA: TGCGCCAGCAGCCCCCAGAGCAATCAGCCCCAGCATTTT.

V is TRBV6-6 and J is TRBJ1-1; 10 bases fit TRBD1. CDR1 and CDR2 (germline): MNHNY, SVGAGI (reference sequence). V trimming: 5 bases; J trimming: 3 bases; junction bases outside the gene matches: 3. The CDR3 totals 14 residues. CDR3 DNA sequence: TGTGCCAGCAGTCAGACAGGGGGCTACACTGAAGCTTTCTTT. This translates into CASSQTGGYTEAFF.

This chain connects TRBV7-9 to TRBJ2-7; D uncertain. CDR1 is SEHNR and CDR2 is FQNEAQ in the germline V gene (reference sequence). The CDR3 is 11 amino acids. Trimming took 5 bases from V and 7 from J, leaving 9 bases between them. For the CDR3, the DNA is TGTGCCAGCAGCGGGTACGAAGAGCAGTACTTC. It translates to CASSGYEEQYF.

The V call is TRBV30, the J call TRBJ1-3, with TRBD1 as a possible D gene (5 bases). Per germline, CDR1 GTSNPN and CDR2 SVGIG (reference sequence). The V and J ends lost 4 bases and 11 bases respectively, with 12 bases between them. The CDR3 contains 11 residues. The CDR3 nucleotides read TGTGCCTGGACGTGGGGCGACGCCATATATTTT. It encodes CAWTWGDAIYF.

The gene calls are TRBV30 and TRBJ2-7; weak D call: TRBD1 (6 bases). The CDR3 covers 14 residues. Trimming took 1 base from V and 3 from J, leaving 13 bases between them. CDR1 is GTSNPN and CDR2 is SVGIG in the germline V gene (reference sequence). The CDR3 is CAWSGNSDSYEQYF. CDR3 DNA sequence: TGTGCCTGGAGTGGGAATTCGGACAGCTACGAGCAGTACTTC.

The chain uses TRBV5-1 and TRBJ1-2, with 9 bases aligning to TRBD1. The CDR3 has 15 residues. Per germline, CDR1 SGHRS and CDR2 YFSETQ. Unmatched junction bases numbered 5, after V lost 0 bases and J lost 5 bases. CDR3 protein: CASSLGTGAGYGYTF. The CDR3 bases are TGCGCCAGCAGCTTGGGGACAGGGGCAGGGTATGGCTACACCTTC.

The rearrangement links TRBV10-2 to TRBJ1-2, with D uncertain. This CDR3 region has 16 residues. Germline loops: CDR1 WSHSY, CDR2 SAAADI. Trimming shortened V by 0 bases and J by 2 bases, and 13 bases separated the two germline ends. The CDR3 DNA reads as TGCGCCAGCAGTGAGTCGACGGTGACTGAAAACTATGGCTACACCTTC. Its translation: CASSESTVTENYGYTF.

This clone has only one observation. The chain carries TRBV5-1 and TRBJ2-2, with D unresolved. The V and J ends lost 4 bases and 5 bases respectively, with 15 bases between them. The CDR3 totals 15 residues. The V gene's germline CDR1 is SGHRS and CDR2 YFSETQ. As DNA, the CDR3 is TGCGCCAGCAGCCATTTGGCAGGAGAAACCGGGGAGCTGTTTTTT. Translating it yields CASSHLAGETGELFF.

This clone occurred once. CDR3 DNA sequence: TGTGCCAGCAGCAAAGCGACGACAGGGAACACCTCTGGGGCCAACGTCCTGACTTTC. This sequence encodes CASSKATTGNTSGANVLTF. The genes are TRBV21-1 and TRBJ2-6; the table's D call, TRBD1, has no DNA check behind it. TRBV21-1 is tagged as a pseudogene. The CDR3 runs to 19 residues.

Of note for this clone: Its ends do not fully match the called genes, so a read error is possible. The chain links TRBV5-1 to TRBJ1-1; tentatively, D is TRBD1 (5 bases). Germline V gene data show CDR1 as SGHRS and CDR2 as YFSETQ. CDR3 length equals 14 residues. The CDR3 region is CASTLGTANTEAFF. The CDR3 nucleotides are TGCGCCAGCACCTTGGGGACGGCGAACACTGAAGCTTTCTTT.

The chain uses TRBV2 and TRBJ2-1; D gene ambiguous. Trimming pared 6 bases from V and 0 bases from J, leaving 15 bases between. This CDR3 is built from 16 residues. In germline, CDR1 is SNHLY, CDR2 FYNNEI. The CDR3 loop reads CASSVQHPSSYNEQFF. The CDR3, as DNA: TGTGCCAGCAGCGTACAGCACCCAAGCTCCTACAATGAGCAGTTCTTC.

The chain combines TRBV5-1 with TRBJ2-5; D not resolved. CDR1 and CDR2 (germline): SGHRS, YFSETQ. This CDR3 is 14 amino acids long. V gave up 1 base and J gave up 1 base, with 8 bases separating them. The DNA for the CDR3 is TGCGCCAGCAGCTTGTTGGGGTTCCAAGAGACCCAGTACTTC. Translating gives CASSLLGFQETQYF.

This chain links TRBV5-1 with TRBJ2-1, with 15 bases fitting TRBD2. V was clipped by 3 bases and J by 13 bases; unmatched bases: 8. CDR3 length: 15 amino acids. Germline values: CDR1 SGHRS, CDR2 YFSETQ. The CDR3 region is CASSSLGTSGGSQFF. The CDR3 nucleotides are TGCGCCAGCAGCTCCCTAGGGACTAGCGGGGGGAGTCAGTTCTTC.

The rearrangement links TRBV6-5 to TRBJ1-4; 7 bases fit TRBD1. CDR1 MNHEY and CDR2 SVGAGI come from the germline V gene. J lost 8 bases, V lost 0 bases, and 6 bases had no gene match. CDR3 size: 15 residues. The CDR3 region is CASSYSNRGNEKLFF. As DNA, the CDR3 is TGTGCCAGCAGTTACTCCAACAGGGGAAACGAAAAACTGTTTTTT.

The gene calls are TRBV5-1 and TRBJ2-7, with 9 bases lining up with TRBD1. Trimming removed 3 bases from V and 0 bases from J; junction bases left unmatched: 4. CDR3 length: 15 amino acids. Germline assignment: CDR1 SGHRS and CDR2 YFSETQ. The DNA for the CDR3 is TGCGCCAGCAGCTGGGACAGGGTCAACTCCTACGAGCAGTACTTC. This sequence encodes CASSWDRVNSYEQYF.

The chain employs TRBV12-5 and TRBJ1-1, with 10 bases that match TRBD1. Germline trimming cut 3 bases from V and 8 bases from J; bases unmatched to any gene: 3. The CDR3 is made up of 13 amino acids. CDR1 and CDR2 (germline): LGHNT, FRNRAP. CDR3 amino acids: CASGLMGQGEAFF. The CDR3 coding sequence is TGTGCTAGTGGTTTAATGGGACAGGGGGAAGCTTTCTTT.

V gene TRBV5-1 combines with J gene TRBJ1-1; D is possibly TRBD1 (5 bases). CDR3 length: 14 residues. Trimming shortened V by 0 bases and J by 0 bases, and 6 bases separated the two germline ends. Germline assignment: CDR1 SGHRS and CDR2 YFSETQ. The CDR3 coding sequence is TGCGCCAGCAGCTTGGAACAGGTGAACACTGAAGCTTTCTTT. Translation gives CASSLEQVNTEAFF.

The chain has TRBV6-6 and TRBJ2-7; 9 bases agree with TRBD1. CDR1 and CDR2 from the germline V gene are MNHNY and SVGAGI (reference sequence). The CDR3 loop spans 15 amino acids. The J segment lost 1 base and the V segment lost 5 bases, leaving 6 bases of the junction unmatched. Here the CDR3 reads CASSLPGQGSYEQYF. The DNA of the CDR3 is TGTGCCAGCAGTCTTCCGGGACAGGGATCCTACGAGCAGTACTTC.

The gene calls are TRBV5-6 and TRBJ1-3; D unresolved. V was cut by 0 bases and J by 7 bases, with 8 bases left in between. The length of the CDR3 is 13 residues. Germline CDR1 is SGHDT and CDR2 is YYEEEE. CDR3 sequence: CASSLAQANTIYF. In DNA, the CDR3 is TGTGCCAGCAGCTTGGCGCAGGCCAACACCATATATTTT.

There are a few counts of this clone. The V and J genes are TRBV7-6 and TRBJ2-5, with 8 bases aligning to TRBD2. V shed 1 base, J shed 5 bases, and the junction held 6 bases outside the gene matches. The CDR3 has 15 amino acids. The germline V gene has CDR1 SGHVS and CDR2 FNYEAQ. CDR3 amino acids: CASSLDRGGLETQYF. The CDR3 bases are TGTGCCAGCAGCTTAGATCGGGGGGGGCTCGAGACCCAGTACTTC.

This CDR3 reads CASSATGADTEAFF. The CDR3 bases are TGCGCCAGCAGCGCGACAGGGGCGGACACTGAAGCTTTCTTT. This chain uses TRBV5-1 with TRBJ1-1; 8 bases agree with TRBD1. CDR1 SGHRS and CDR2 YFSETQ come from the germline V gene. The CDR3 spans 14 residues. V was clipped by 4 bases and J by 3 bases; unmatched bases: 5.

The chain couples TRBV10-3 to TRBJ2-6; unclear D gene. V lost 3 bases to trimming and J lost 0 bases, with 9 bases between them. In germline, CDR1 is ENHRY, CDR2 SYGVKD. The CDR3 runs 16 residues. The CDR3 DNA is TGTGCCATCAGTGAAGCCCGCATCTCTGGGGCCAACGTCCTGACTTTC. Its protein is CAISEARISGANVLTF.